Listed below are T cell receptor beta chains from one sample, sequenced in a study of a mutant IDH1 vaccine in newly diagnosed glioma. The repertoire was sequenced with immunoSEQ multiplex PCR; TCRdb's copy has only in-frame clones and lacks some. The sample has about 70,000 clones; approximately 82% are singletons. The sample was peripheral blood mononuclear cells (PBMCs), taken from a glioma patient treated with radiotherapy, temozolomide or both. The receptors here all came from a woman aged 18-29 years with glioma. Some clones in this sample may be carry-over from other donors' samples. Both conserved end residues are part of each CDR3.

j_call | v_call | cdr3_aa
TRBJ2-4 | TRBV7-2 | CASSLGQGGSKNIQYF
TRBJ2-1 | TRBV6-6 | CASSYVAANEQFF
TRBJ1-6 | TRBV12-5 | CASPHQGVTGNSPLHF
TRBJ2-1 | TRBV9 | CASSSQGLAGNEQFF
TRBJ2-2 | TRBV4-3 | CASSQEEQRGGLDTGELFF
TRBJ1-3 | TRBV16 | CASSQSGYPGNTIYF
TRBJ2-7 | TRBV30 | CAWSVGTVPYEQYF
TRBJ1-5 | TRBV27 | CASRKPGGNQPQHF
TRBJ2-5 | TRBV4-3 | CASSQAPGLAGAGAQETQYF
TRBJ1-5 | TRBV25-1 | CASKTGTGSNQPQHF
TRBJ2-7 | TRBV6-5 | CASSRAGREQYF
TRBJ2-5 | TRBV7-8 | CASSSQTSGGVETQYF
TRBJ2-1 | TRBV6-5 | CASSSDGLRNEQFF
TRBJ1-2 | TRBV14 | CASSQDRVRYTF
TRBJ2-7 | TRBV7-8 | CASSARDGAGFEQYF
TRBJ1-5 | TRBV7-2 | CASSLAGARNQPQHF
TRBJ2-7 | TRBV5-1 | CASSPDGRGSYEQYF
TRBJ1-2 | TRBV2 | CASSEAPTGKYGYTF
TRBJ2-7 | TRBV5-1 | CASSLGQIYEQYF
TRBJ2-3 | TRBV10-1 | CASSGPKRMNTDTQYF
TRBJ1-1 | TRBV29-1 | CSVGDSEAFF
TRBJ1-1 | TRBV30 | CAWSPVRGIGTEAFF
TRBJ2-5 | TRBV4-1 | CASSTRPWSQETQYF
TRBJ2-3 | TRBV29-1 | CSVQSDTQYF
TRBJ2-7 | TRBV28 | CASSYTEYEQYF
TRBJ1-6 | TRBV19 | CASSPAVDNSPLHF
TRBJ2-7 | TRBV6-1 | CAIPMDAAGSYEQYF
TRBJ2-3 | TRBV19 | CASSPPPKLTGKTDTQYF
TRBJ2-1 | TRBV29-1 | CSVERSGGVFNEQFF
TRBJ2-3 | TRBV14 | CASSRLASGRRTDTQYF
TRBJ1-3 | TRBV6-6 | CASSYLGLGNTIYF
TRBJ2-1 | TRBV19 | CASSPSGSSIDEQFF
TRBJ1-5 | TRBV19 | CASSMGRGYSNQPQHF
TRBJ1-6 | TRBV19 | CASSILAYNSPLHF
TRBJ2-7 | TRBV11-3 | CASSFYDSYEQYF
TRBJ2-3 | TRBV5-1 | CASSPGQVKTDTQYF
TRBJ1-1 | TRBV18 | CASSPKQGMNTEAFF
TRBJ2-1 | TRBV5-1 | CASTLAGVNEQFF
TRBJ2-1 | TRBV5-4 | CASSLIEGGEQFF
TRBJ1-1 | TRBV29-1 | CSVVRGLNTEAFF
TRBJ2-7 | TRBV6-1 | CASIPPTSGGKEQYF
TRBJ1-2 | TRBV7-2 | CASSLGAVYGYTF
TRBJ1-6 | TRBV5-6 | CASSFPGNSPLHF
TRBJ2-7 | TRBV27 | CASSSGFAYEQYF
TRBJ2-7 | TRBV6-5 | CASSRGGRVHEQYF
TRBJ2-7 | TRBV5-6 | CASSLAAGEQYF